This TCR beta chain was captured by sequencing in a study of cytomegalovirus exposure and HLA in healthy donors. The PCR used 60 Vbeta and 13 Jbeta primers. The protocol was immunoSEQ multiplex PCR, while the TCRdb copy is restricted to in-frame clones and leaves out a portion. Of tens of thousands of clones in the sample, 70% to 85% were seen once. Trimming shortened V by 3 bases and J by 6 bases, and 18 bases separated the two germline ends. The germline V gene has CDR1 KGHSH and CDR2 LQKENI. The CDR3 contains 15 residues. This TCR came from a man younger than 45 in good health and CMV-seronegative. The chain carries TRBV18 and TRBJ2-7; a weak D match, TRBD1 (5 bases). The sample consisted of PBMCs. The CDR3 region is CASSPYLRQQSEQYF. DNA for the CDR3: TGTGCCAGCTCACCTTATCTCCGACAGCAGTCCGAGCAGTACTTC.